This T cell receptor beta chain was profiled in a study of CD8 T cells in ankylosing spondylitis. General study results and limits: According to the report, clones linked to the disease were significantly enriched in matched synovial fluid samples taken from ankylosing spondylitis patients. Previously reported in reactive arthritis synovial fluid and blood were some of the motif variants.

Using its own MiXCR run on the 5' RACE reads, TCRdb lists one record per CDR3 protein. This sample has over 60,000 distinct CDR3 sequences; 5.3% occur once, and the top ten carry 2.2%. Deletions cut 4 bases from V and 5 bases from J, with 15 bases between. The germline CDR1 and CDR2 sequences are MNHEY and SVGAGI. The CDR3 runs to 15 residues. This clonotype has at least ten counts. Antigen specificity is unknown. The gene calls are TRBV6-5 and TRBJ2-1, with D perhaps being TRBD1 or TRBD2 (5 bases each). The sequenced sample was blood, either unsorted or a sorted T cell fraction (not recorded which). This sequence was found in a male donor with ankylosing spondylitis or in good health (not recorded which). CDR3 in DNA: TGTGCCAGCAGTTTTTGGGGGAGAGGCGACAATGAGCAGTTCTTC. Its protein product is CASSFWGRGDNEQFF.